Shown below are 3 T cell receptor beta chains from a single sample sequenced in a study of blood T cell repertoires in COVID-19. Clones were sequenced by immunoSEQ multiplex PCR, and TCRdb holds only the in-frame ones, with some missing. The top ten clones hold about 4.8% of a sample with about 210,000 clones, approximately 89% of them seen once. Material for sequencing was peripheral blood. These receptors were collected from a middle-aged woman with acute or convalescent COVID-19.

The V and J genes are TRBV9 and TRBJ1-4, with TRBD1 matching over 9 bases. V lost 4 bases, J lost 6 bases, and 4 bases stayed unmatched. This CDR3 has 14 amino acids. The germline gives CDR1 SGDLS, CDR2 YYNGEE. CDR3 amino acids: CASSPDRGYEKLFF. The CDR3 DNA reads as TGTGCCAGCAGCCCCGACAGGGGGTATGAAAAACTGTTTTTT.

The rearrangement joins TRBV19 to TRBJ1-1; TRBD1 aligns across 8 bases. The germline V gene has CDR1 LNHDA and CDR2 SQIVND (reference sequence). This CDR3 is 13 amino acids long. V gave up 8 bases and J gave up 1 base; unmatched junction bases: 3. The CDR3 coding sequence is TGTGCCAGTCAAGGGACAGGGAACACTGAAGCTTTCTTT. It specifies CASQGTGNTEAFF. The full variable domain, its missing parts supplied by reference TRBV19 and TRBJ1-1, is DGGITQSPKYLFRKEGQNVTLSCEQNLNHDAMYWYRQDPGQGLRLIYYSQIVNDFQKGDIAEGYSVSREKKESFPLTVTSAQKNPTAFYLCASQGTGNTEAFFGQGTRLTVV.

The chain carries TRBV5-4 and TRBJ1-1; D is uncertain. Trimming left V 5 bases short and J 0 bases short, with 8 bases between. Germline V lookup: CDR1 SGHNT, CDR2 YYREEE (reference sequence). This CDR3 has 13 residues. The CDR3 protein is CASSLSMNTEAFF. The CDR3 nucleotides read TGTGCCAGCAGTTTGAGCATGAACACTGAAGCTTTCTTT. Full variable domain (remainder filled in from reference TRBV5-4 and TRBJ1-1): ETGVTQSPTHLIKTRGQQVTLRCSSQSGHNTVSWYQQALGQGPQFIFQYYREEENGRGNFPPRFSGLQFPNYSSELNVNALELDDSALYLCASSLSMNTEAFFGQGTRLTVV.